The sample holds one count of the clone carrying this T cell receptor (beta chain). Its antigen is unidentified. This CDR3 has 18 amino acids. V was cut by 1 base and J by 6 bases, with 26 bases left in between. Germline V CDR1 and CDR2: SGHNT, YYREEE (reference sequence). This entry is derived from a study of T cell responses to AZD1222 COVID-19 vaccine. The study's findings and limits: Spike-spanning, vaccine-associated CD4 TCRs were dominant at 160-218 and 743-854. The peak T cell response came first, and repertoires were sampled only after it. In the spike-specific TCR repertoire, nearly half reportedly target unmutated variant regions.

Method: immunoSEQ multiplex PCR; TCRdb's copy keeps in-frame clones and lacks some. The data show roughly 80,000 clones, 70% to 90% seen once. The V call is TRBV5-4, the J call TRBJ2-7; tentative D call: TRBD2 (6 bases). The sequences come from peripheral blood, collected on day 0 of MenACWY control vaccination. The TCR sequence derives from an adult in good health. As DNA, the CDR3 is TGTGCCAGCAGCTTGTCGGTCCGACCGGTGGATGGACTACGCGAGCAGTACTTC. It yields the protein CASSLSVRPVDGLREQYF.